The entry that follows covers one T cell receptor (beta chain) sequence. Sequencing ends 3 residues short of the CDR3 end; the germline J gene provides the rest. The germline V gene encodes CDR1 GTSNPN and CDR2 SVGIG (reference sequence). The CDR3 is 14 residues long. This entry is derived from a study of T cells in women clearing cervical HPV infection. TCR beta CDR3 amplified by multiplex PCR from approximately 1,300 ng genomic DNA. The method was immunoSEQ multiplex PCR; TCRdb's version includes in-frame clones alone and lacks a portion of them. The sample includes under 45,000 clones. The sequencing input was blood buffy coat. The origin of this receptor is a woman aged 18 to 75 with a cervical HPV16 infection that either progressed to CIN3+ or cleared (not recorded which). The chain joins TRBV30 to TRBJ2-3; D remains ambiguous. The sequenced CDR3 bases are TGTGCCTGGAGTGTATCTCCGGGTAAAGAGACG. This gives the protein CAWSVSPGKET. The entire CDR3 protein reads CAWSVSPGKETQYF. The full variable domain, completed using reference TRBV30 and TRBJ2-3, is SQTIHQWPATLVQPVGSPLSLECTVEGTSNPNLYWYRQAAGRGLQLLFYSVGIGQISSEVPQNLSASRPQDRQFILSSKKLLLSDSGFYLCAWSVSPGKETQYFGPGTRLTVL.